The clone carrying this TCR beta chain came up many times. What it binds is not known. The sample originates from a study of early T cells in non-severe SARS-CoV-2 infection. Overall study: The chains were unpaired, and the sequenced material was bulk RNA from unsorted whole blood.

Notes on the study in general: Lookups in VDJdb leaned toward anti-spike CD8 responses and missed private and CD4 specificities.

This CDR3 is 14 amino acids long. Germline assignment: CDR1 ENHRY and CDR2 SYGVKD. V shed 6 bases, J shed 2 bases, and the junction held 6 bases outside the gene matches. cDNA molecules, individually, were tagged with unique molecular identifiers. Using its own MiXCR run on the 5' RACE reads, TCRdb lists one record per CDR3 protein. This table has 25,000 to 35,000 distinct CDR3 sequences, around 4.5% appearing once. The TCR was taken from an adult who was a healthcare worker with PCR-confirmed SARS-CoV-2 infection or an uninfected control (not recorded which). Sequenced here: whole blood, sampled at baseline. This rearrangement joins TRBV10-3 to TRBJ2-5; 7 bases agree with TRBD1. The CDR3 bases are TGTGCCATCAGCGGGACAGCGCCTCAAGAGACCCAGTACTTC. Its protein product is CAISGTAPQETQYF.